One and the same sample provided the 11 T cell receptor delta chains below, sequenced in a study of gamma-delta chains in newborns, infants, children. TCRdb processed the reads again with the CATT caller. This table has about 6,100 delta-chain clones, about 2.7% appearing once. Sequencing was carried out using blood. These receptor sequences come from a child who was a newborn, infant or young child, either healthy, febrile or measles-vaccinated (not recorded which).

This clone is medium-sized. Other DNA sequences in this specimen translate into the identical CDR3. The chain combines TRDV2 with TRDJ2; 10 bases align to TRDD3. V dropped 0 bases and J dropped 5; count of bases not matched to a gene: 2. Germline CDR1 and CDR2: GEAIGNYY and EKD. This CDR3 comprises 15 residues. The CDR3 region is CACDTVLGDTAQLFF. The CDR3, as DNA: TGTGCCTGTGACACCGTACTGGGGGATACAGCACAACTCTTCTTT.

This clone came up a few times. The protein recorded in TCRdb matches a much larger clone and deviates from this DNA's translation at residue 4, suggesting a read error; the protein here is obtained by translating the DNA. Other nucleotide sequences in the sample specify the same CDR3. The chain has TRDV2 and TRDJ3, with 12 bases that match TRDD3. Losses at the gene ends were 5 bases for V and 0 bases for J; bases not matched to a gene: 4. This CDR3 spans 18 amino acids. Per the germline V gene, CDR1 is GEAIGNYY and CDR2 is EKD. This CDR3 reads CACGTGGYLSWDTRQMFF. DNA for the CDR3: TGTGCCTGTGGCACTGGGGGATACCTCTCCTGGGACACCCGACAGATGTTTTTC.

This clone was counted a few times. The protein TCRdb lists belongs to a much larger clone and differs from this DNA's translation at residue 15, which points to a read error; the protein shown is made from the DNA. The J gene is TRDJ2, the V gene TRDV2; 12 bases line up with TRDD3. Per germline, CDR1 GEAIGNYY and CDR2 EKD. The CDR3 contains 17 residues. Written as DNA, the CDR3 is TGTGCCTGTGACACAGTAGGACTGGGGGATACTACAGCACAACCCTTCTTT. This sequence encodes CACDTVGLGDTTAQPFF.

This clone qualifies as medium-sized. This chain links TRDV2 with TRDJ3; 7 nucleotides match TRDD3. V was clipped by 0 bases and J by 0 bases; unmatched bases: 4. Germline CDR1 and CDR2: GEAIGNYY and EKD. There are 18 residues in the CDR3. This chain's CDR3 is CACDTGIPSSWDTRQMFF. The CDR3, as DNA: TGTGCCTGTGACACCGGGATACCCAGCTCCTGGGACACCCGACAGATGTTTTTC.

A note on this clone: The protein TCRdb lists belongs to a much larger clone and differs from this DNA's translation at residue 5, which points to a read error; the protein shown is made from the DNA. This chain links TRDV2 with TRDJ3; tentative D call: TRDD3 (5 bases). The V gene's germline CDR1 is GEAIGNYY and CDR2 EKD. The V end was cut by 3 bases, the J end by 0 bases, with 14 bases between. The CDR3 spans 18 residues. This chain's CDR3 is CACDAAGTRSWDTRQMFF. The CDR3 coding sequence is TGTGCCTGTGACGCCGCGGGGACCCGCTCCTGGGACACCCGACAGATGTTTTTC.

The table lists this clone with a few counts. A much larger clone differs by one base, so this may be a read error. This same CDR3 is encoded by further DNA sequences in the sample. V and J are TRDV2 and TRDJ2; 7 nucleotides match TRDD3. CDR3 length: 15 residues. Germline CDR1 reads GEAIGNYY; CDR2 reads EKD. CDR3 DNA: TGTGCCTGCGACACCATGGGGGATTTGACAGCACAACTCTTCTTT. Protein sequence: CACDTMGDLTAQLFF.

This clone was recorded a few times. A far larger clone is one nucleotide away, so this likely arose from a read error. V gene TRDV2 combines with J gene TRDJ1; 8 nucleotides line up with TRDD3. The CDR3 contains 14 residues. CDR1 and CDR2 (germline): GEAIGNYY, EKD. The CDR3 loop is CARDTVGDTDKLIF. CDR3 bases: TGTGCCCGTGACACCGTGGGGGATACCGATAAACTCATCTTT.

Points on this clone: TCRdb's entry gives the protein of a much larger clone, which mismatches this DNA's translation at residue 7, likely from a read error; the protein reported here is translated from the DNA. V and J are TRDV2 and TRDJ3; possibly TRDD3 for D (6 bases). The CDR3 covers 18 residues. Germline CDR1 GEAIGNYY, CDR2 EKD. Trimming left V 0 bases short and J 0 bases short, with 11 bases between. CDR3 DNA sequence: TGTGCCTGTGACACCTACCGGGGGAGCTCCTGGGACACCCGACAGATGTTTTTC. Translation gives CACDTYRGSSWDTRQMFF.

This clone was seen more than once but under ten times. The V gene is TRDV2, the J gene TRDJ3; 12 bases fit TRDD3. The CDR3 is 19 amino acids. The V gene end was trimmed by 3 bases and the J gene end by 0 bases; junction bases not matched to a gene: 5. The V gene's germline CDR1 is GEAIGNYY and CDR2 EKD. The CDR3 is CACDDWGIPSSWDTRQMFF. In DNA form, the CDR3 reads TGTGCCTGTGACGACTGGGGGATACCGAGCTCCTGGGACACCCGACAGATGTTTTTC.

In its sample, this clone was seen a few times. TCRdb's entry gives the protein of a much larger clone, which mismatches this DNA's translation at residue 8, likely from a read error; the protein reported here is translated from the DNA. The sample has other DNA sequences that encode this CDR3 too. This sequence joins TRDV2 and TRDJ3; a weak D match, TRDD3 (6 bases). The CDR3 contains 18 residues. The germline V gene has CDR1 GEAIGNYY and CDR2 EKD. V lost 0 bases and J 0 bases, leaving 11 bases between the germline ends. CDR3 coding DNA: TGTGCCTGTGACACCTGGGGGGCCTCCTCCTGGGACACCCGACAGATGTTTTTC. It is translated as CACDTWGASSWDTRQMFF.

This clone was counted a few times. Other DNA sequences in the same sample also yield this CDR3. V is TRDV1 and J is TRDJ2, with 12 positions matching TRDD3. The length of the CDR3 is 21 residues. Germline assignment: CDR1 TSWWSYY and CDR2 QGS. The V segment lost 3 bases and the J segment 4 bases; nucleotides outside the gene matches: 18. CDR3 amino acids: CALGELGSLPTGGYRTAQLFF. The CDR3, as DNA: TGTGCTCTTGGGGAGCTAGGGTCCCTTCCTACTGGGGGATACAGGACAGCACAACTCTTCTTT.